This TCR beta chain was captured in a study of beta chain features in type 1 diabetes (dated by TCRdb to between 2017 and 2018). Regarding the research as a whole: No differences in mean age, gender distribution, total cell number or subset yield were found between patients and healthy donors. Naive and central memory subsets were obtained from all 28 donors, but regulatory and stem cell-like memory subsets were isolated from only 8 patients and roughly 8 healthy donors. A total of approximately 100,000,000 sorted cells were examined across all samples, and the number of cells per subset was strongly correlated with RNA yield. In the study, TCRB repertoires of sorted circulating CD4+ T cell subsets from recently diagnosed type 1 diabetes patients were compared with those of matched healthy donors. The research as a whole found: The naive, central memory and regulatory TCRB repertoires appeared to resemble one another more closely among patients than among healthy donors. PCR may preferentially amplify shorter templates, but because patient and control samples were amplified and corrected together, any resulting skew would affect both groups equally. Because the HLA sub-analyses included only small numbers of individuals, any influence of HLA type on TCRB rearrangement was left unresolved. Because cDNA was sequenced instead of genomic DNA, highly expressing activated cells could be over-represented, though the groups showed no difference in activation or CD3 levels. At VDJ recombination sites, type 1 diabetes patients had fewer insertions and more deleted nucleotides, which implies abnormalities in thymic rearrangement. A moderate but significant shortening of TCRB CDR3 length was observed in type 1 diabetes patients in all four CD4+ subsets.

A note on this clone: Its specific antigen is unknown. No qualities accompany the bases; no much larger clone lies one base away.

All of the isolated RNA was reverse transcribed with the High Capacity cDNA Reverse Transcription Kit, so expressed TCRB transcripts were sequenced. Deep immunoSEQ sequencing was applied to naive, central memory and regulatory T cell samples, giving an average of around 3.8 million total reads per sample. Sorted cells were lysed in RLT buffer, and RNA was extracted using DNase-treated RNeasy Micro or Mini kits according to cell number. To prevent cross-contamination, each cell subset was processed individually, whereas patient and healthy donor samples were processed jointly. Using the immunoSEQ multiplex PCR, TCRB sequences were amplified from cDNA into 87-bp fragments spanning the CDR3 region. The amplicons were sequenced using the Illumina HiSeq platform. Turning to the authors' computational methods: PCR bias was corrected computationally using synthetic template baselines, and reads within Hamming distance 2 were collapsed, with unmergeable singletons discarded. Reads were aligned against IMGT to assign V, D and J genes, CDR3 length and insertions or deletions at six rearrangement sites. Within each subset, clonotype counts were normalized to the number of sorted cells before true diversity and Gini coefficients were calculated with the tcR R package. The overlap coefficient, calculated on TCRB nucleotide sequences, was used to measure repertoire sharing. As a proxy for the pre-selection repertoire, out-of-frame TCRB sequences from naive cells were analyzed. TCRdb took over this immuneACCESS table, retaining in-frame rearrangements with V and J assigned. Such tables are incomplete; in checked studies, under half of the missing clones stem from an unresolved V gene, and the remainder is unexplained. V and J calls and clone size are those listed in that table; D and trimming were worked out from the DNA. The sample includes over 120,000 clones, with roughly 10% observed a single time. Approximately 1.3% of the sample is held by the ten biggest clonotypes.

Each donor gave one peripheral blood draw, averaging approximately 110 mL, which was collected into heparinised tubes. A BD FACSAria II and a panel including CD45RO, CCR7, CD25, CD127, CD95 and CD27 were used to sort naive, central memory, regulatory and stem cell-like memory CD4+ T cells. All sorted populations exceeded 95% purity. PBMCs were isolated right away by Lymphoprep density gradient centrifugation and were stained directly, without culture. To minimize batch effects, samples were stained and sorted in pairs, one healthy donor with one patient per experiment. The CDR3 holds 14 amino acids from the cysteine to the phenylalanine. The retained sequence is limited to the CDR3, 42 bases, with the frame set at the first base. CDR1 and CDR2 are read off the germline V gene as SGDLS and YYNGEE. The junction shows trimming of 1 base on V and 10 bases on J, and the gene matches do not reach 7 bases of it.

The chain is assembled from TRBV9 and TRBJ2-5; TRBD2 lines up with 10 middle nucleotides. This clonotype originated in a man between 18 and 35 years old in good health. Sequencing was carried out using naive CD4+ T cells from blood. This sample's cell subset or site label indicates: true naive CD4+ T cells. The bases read TGTGCCAGCAGCGTAAGGCTAGCGGGGGAGGTCCAGTACTTC. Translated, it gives CASSVRLAGEVQYF.